There are many counts of the clone carrying this T cell receptor (beta chain). MiXCR, run by TCRdb on the 5' RACE reads, gives a single entry per CDR3 protein. The table has 50,000 to 70,000 distinct CDR3 sequences, 12% seen once. CDR1 is MNHEY and CDR2 is SVGAGI in the germline V gene. Trimming shortened V by 0 bases and J by 3 bases, and 12 bases separated the two germline ends. The CDR3 spans 15 residues. This sample is part of a study of neurological immune-mediated disorders. Sequencing was done on a sample of PBMCs. This receptor was obtained from a woman aged 55-70 years with HTLV-1-associated myelopathy (HAM/TSP). This chain uses TRBV6-5 with TRBJ2-7; TRBD2 is a possible D gene (6 bases). CDR3 sequence reads: CASSYSISGYYEQYF. The CDR3 bases are TGTGCCAGCAGTTACTCGATTAGCGGATACTACGAGCAGTACTTC.